This TCR beta chain was retrieved from a study of blood T cell repertoires in COVID-19. Produced via immunoSEQ multiplex PCR; TCRdb's table is partial and in-frame only. The repertoire holds 400,000 to 500,000 clones, with approximately 90% as singletons. J lost 6 bases, V lost 2 bases, and 7 bases had no gene match. The CDR3 has 15 amino acids. Germline V gives CDR1 LNHDA, CDR2 SQIVND (reference sequence). The gene calls are TRBV19 and TRBJ2-1; 7 nucleotides align to TRBD2. The sequencing input was PBMCs or T cells enriched from blood (not recorded which). The sequence was collected from a young woman who had been exposed to COVID-19. DNA of the CDR3: TGTGCCAGTAGTATAAGCGGCGGGAGTACCAATGAGCAGTTCTTC. It translates to CASSISGGSTNEQFF. Full variable domain (rest looked up from reference TRBV19 and TRBJ2-1): DGGITQSPKYLFRKEGQNVTLSCEQNLNHDAMYWYRQDPGQGLRLIYYSQIVNDFQKGDIAEGYSVSREKKESFPLTVTSAQKNPTAFYLCASSISGGSTNEQFFGPGTRLTVL.